This record concerns one T cell receptor beta chain sequence. Its antigen remains unidentified. Assay: immunoSEQ multiplex PCR; the TCRdb copy retains only in-frame clones and omits some. Altogether some 63,000 clones are present, over 85% being singletons, with the ten largest covering 9.7%. The data stem from a study of PD-1 blockade in classical Hodgkin lymphoma. Relapse was seen in all patients after autologous stem cell transplantation, and brentuximab vedotin exposure was variable. From germline, CDR1 is MNHEY and CDR2 SMNVEV (reference sequence). Trimming removed 7 bases from V and 3 bases from J, with 13 bases in between. CDR3 length: 13 residues. Study conclusions and caveats: As was reported, newly diagnosed patients showed lower baseline TCR diversity than healthy donors did. TCR diversity rose significantly by C4D1 in CD4+ but not CD8+ cells. Differences between repertoires have undefined causes, possibly disease activity or prior therapy. The study found complete responders had baseline diversity similar to newly diagnosed patients.

The sequence came from a human donor with classical Hodgkin lymphoma. The source was peripheral blood mononuclear cells (PBMCs), collected at baseline. The chain employs TRBV27 and TRBJ2-7; maybe TRBD1 (5 bases). The CDR3 nucleotides read TGTGCCAGCACCTCGACAGATCACTACGAGCAGTACTTC. Amino acid sequence: CASTSTDHYEQYF.